This TCR beta chain was obtained from a study of shared T cell receptors in the human thymus. Profiled with immunoSEQ multiplex PCR; TCRdb holds only in-frame clones, not every one. This table has hundreds of thousands of clones, roughly 90% appearing once. This sample also belongs to another study, concerning human thymus T cells. From that study: Thymic tissue was derived from resections collected during corrective heart surgery. Gene usage (both V and J) appeared biased in thymic and blood repertoires. Related work found strong thymic repertoire overlap between unrelated individuals.

Sequenced: thymocytes. The sequence came from a boy under two years old with a congenital heart defect.

Here the CDR3 reads CASSVTSGRVNEQYF. CDR3 bases: TGTGCCAGCAGCGTGACTAGCGGGAGAGTAAACGAGCAGTACTTC. The genes are TRBV5-6 and TRBJ2-7; TRBD2 matches at 12 bases. Germline CDR1 is SGHDT and CDR2 is YYEEEE. The V segment lost 4 bases and the J segment 5 bases; nucleotides outside the gene matches: 7. This CDR3 comprises 15 residues.